These T cell receptor beta chains were read from a single sample in a study of CD8 T cells in ankylosing spondylitis. MiXCR, run by TCRdb on the 5' RACE reads, gives a single entry per CDR3 protein. This table has 200,000 or so distinct CDR3 sequences, roughly 18% appearing once. The sequenced sample was blood, either unsorted or a sorted T cell fraction (not recorded which). Receptor source: a male donor aged 10-29 years with ankylosing spondylitis or in good health (not recorded which). Both conserved end residues are part of each CDR3. D genes are given only for firm matches. Clone size is stated in some rows and not others, as once, few, many or a class when expanded.

d_call: NA; v_call: TRBV11-2; j_call: TRBJ2-4; clone_size: once; cdr3_nt: TGTGCCAGCAGCCTCTCCGTCACCGAAAACATTCAGTACTTC; cdr3_aa: CASSLSVTENIQYF
d_call: TRBD1; v_call: TRBV24-1; j_call: TRBJ2-1; clone_size: many; cdr3_nt: TGTGCCACCAGTGATCCAACAGGGGGGTGGGACAATGAGCAGTTCTTC; cdr3_aa: CATSDPTGGWDNEQFF
d_call: NA; v_call: TRBV13; j_call: TRBJ2-3; clone_size: many; cdr3_nt: TGTGCCAGCAGATTCGGTATGAGGACCGGCCCAGATACGCAGTATTTT; cdr3_aa: CASRFGMRTGPDTQYF
d_call: NA; v_call: TRBV12-3/TRBV12-4; j_call: TRBJ2-5; clone_size: many; cdr3_nt: TGTGCCAGCAGTTTAGAGGCAGGCCCCGGAGAGACCCAGTACTTC; cdr3_aa: CASSLEAGPGETQYF
d_call: NA; v_call: TRBV5-1; j_call: TRBJ2-1; clone_size: many; cdr3_nt: TGCGCCAGCAGCTTGAACGTCGGGACATCAAACAATGAGCAGTTCTTC; cdr3_aa: CASSLNVGTSNNEQFF
d_call: TRBD2; v_call: TRBV14; j_call: TRBJ2-1; clone_size: many; cdr3_nt: TGTGCCAGCAGCCGACTAGCGGGGGAATACAATGAGCAGTTCTTC; cdr3_aa: CASSRLAGEYNEQFF
d_call: TRBD1; v_call: TRBV11-2; j_call: TRBJ1-1; clone_size: NA; cdr3_nt: TGTGCCAGCAGCTCCAGACAGGGCAACACTGAAGCTTTCTTT; cdr3_aa: CASSSRQGNTEAFF
d_call: NA; v_call: TRBV5-1; j_call: TRBJ2-3; clone_size: many; cdr3_nt: TGCGCCAGCAGCCAGGAGACTGGGGGTCGGATCGATACGCAGTATTTT; cdr3_aa: CASSQETGGRIDTQYF
d_call: NA; v_call: TRBV14; j_call: TRBJ1-4; clone_size: many; cdr3_nt: TGTGCCAGCAGCCAAGCTGGGAGGGTGATCGGTGAAAAACTGTTTTTT; cdr3_aa: CASSQAGRVIGEKLFF
d_call: NA; v_call: TRBV20-1; j_call: TRBJ2-2; clone_size: many; cdr3_nt: TGCAGTGCTAGAGACCCCGTTTCATCTAGAGGGCGGGCGAACACCGGGGAGCTGTTTTTT; cdr3_aa: CSARDPVSSRGRANTGELFF
d_call: NA; v_call: TRBV6-5; j_call: TRBJ1-1; clone_size: few; cdr3_nt: TGTGCCAGCAGTTACGGGGGGCTTGGCACTGAAGCTTTCTTT; cdr3_aa: CASSYGGLGTEAFF
d_call: NA; v_call: TRBV7-6; j_call: TRBJ1-1; clone_size: many; cdr3_nt: TGTGCTACTAAGGACAGAATGAACACTGAAGCTTTCTTT; cdr3_aa: CATKDRMNTEAFF
d_call: TRBD2; v_call: TRBV27; j_call: TRBJ2-1; clone_size: NA; cdr3_nt: TGTGCCAGCAGTTCAGCGGGAGTGGGGTGGAATGAGCAGTTCTTC; cdr3_aa: CASSSAGVGWNEQFF
d_call: NA; v_call: TRBV12-3/TRBV12-4; j_call: TRBJ2-2; clone_size: many; cdr3_nt: TGTGCCAGCAGTTCGCCCCGGACAGTCCCCGGGGAGCTGTTTTTT; cdr3_aa: CASSSPRTVPGELFF
d_call: TRBD2; v_call: TRBV7-9; j_call: TRBJ2-2; clone_size: many; cdr3_nt: TGTGCCAGCAGCTTAGTAGCGGGAACCGGGGAGCTGTTTTTT; cdr3_aa: CASSLVAGTGELFF
d_call: NA; v_call: TRBV5-5; j_call: TRBJ1-2; clone_size: many; cdr3_nt: TGTGCCAGCAGCTTGGGAGGGGAGGGCTATGGCTACACCTTC; cdr3_aa: CASSLGGEGYGYTF
d_call: NA; v_call: TRBV29-1; j_call: TRBJ2-5; clone_size: NA; cdr3_nt: TGCAGCGTGGATGGAAGAAAAGAGACCCAGTACTTC; cdr3_aa: CSVDGRKETQYF
d_call: NA; v_call: TRBV28; j_call: TRBJ1-1; clone_size: many; cdr3_nt: TGTGCCAGCAGTGGTACTGTGAACACTGAAGCTTTCTTT; cdr3_aa: CASSGTVNTEAFF
d_call: NA; v_call: TRBV20-1; j_call: TRBJ1-4; clone_size: NA; cdr3_nt: TGCAGTGCAAGCCCAGGGATTACTAATGAAAAACTGTTTTTT; cdr3_aa: CSASPGITNEKLFF
d_call: NA; v_call: TRBV5-5; j_call: TRBJ2-7; clone_size: many; cdr3_nt: TGTGCCAGCGACCGCGCGGCGGGGAATCAACTCTACGAGCAGTACTTC; cdr3_aa: CASDRAAGNQLYEQYF
d_call: TRBD1; v_call: TRBV4-2; j_call: TRBJ2-2; clone_size: many; cdr3_nt: TGTGCCAGTCGGGACAGGGGAGGCACCGGGGAGCTGTTTTTT; cdr3_aa: CASRDRGGTGELFF
d_call: NA; v_call: TRBV7-8; j_call: TRBJ2-1; clone_size: NA; cdr3_nt: TGTGCCAGCAGCTTAGCGATCAGGAGGGCGGGTGATGAGCAGTTCTTC; cdr3_aa: CASSLAIRRAGDEQFF
d_call: TRBD1; v_call: TRBV29-1; j_call: TRBJ1-1; clone_size: NA; cdr3_nt: TGCAGCGGGGACAGGAGGAGTAGTGAAGCTTTCTTT; cdr3_aa: CSGDRRSSEAFF
d_call: NA; v_call: TRBV12-3/TRBV12-4; j_call: TRBJ1-2; clone_size: many; cdr3_nt: TGTGCCAGCAGCCACCCTACGGTGACCTATGGCTACACCTTC; cdr3_aa: CASSHPTVTYGYTF
d_call: NA; v_call: TRBV20-1; j_call: TRBJ2-3; clone_size: many; cdr3_nt: TGCAGTGCTAAGATGGATCGGGATACGCAGTATTTT; cdr3_aa: CSAKMDRDTQYF
d_call: NA; v_call: TRBV24-1; j_call: TRBJ2-1; clone_size: many; cdr3_nt: TGTGCCCCGGGGGCGGAGCAGTTCTTC; cdr3_aa: CAPGAEQFF
d_call: NA; v_call: TRBV12-3/TRBV12-4; j_call: TRBJ2-1; clone_size: many; cdr3_nt: TGTGCCAGCAGTTCCCTGAGCAATGAGCAGTTCTTC; cdr3_aa: CASSSLSNEQFF
d_call: NA; v_call: TRBV7-2; j_call: TRBJ1-6; clone_size: many; cdr3_nt: TGTGCCAGCAGCTTAGTTTTGGGAACATATAATTCACCCCTCCACTTT; cdr3_aa: CASSLVLGTYNSPLHF
d_call: NA; v_call: TRBV20-1; j_call: TRBJ2-5; clone_size: many; cdr3_nt: TGCAGTGCTACCGACCCGACTAGTCCTCTGGAGACCCAGTACTTC; cdr3_aa: CSATDPTSPLETQYF
d_call: NA; v_call: TRBV12-2; j_call: TRBJ2-6; clone_size: NA; cdr3_nt: TGTGCAAGTCGCTTAGCGACAGGGGGCGAGTGGTCTGGGGCCAACGTCCTGACTTTC; cdr3_aa: CASRLATGGEWSGANVLTF
d_call: NA; v_call: TRBV7-2; j_call: TRBJ2-5; clone_size: few; cdr3_nt: TGTGCCAGCAGCACCTATGGGGTCGGCAGAAATGCGGAGACCCAGTACTTC; cdr3_aa: CASSTYGVGRNAETQYF
d_call: NA; v_call: TRBV12-3/TRBV12-4; j_call: TRBJ1-5; clone_size: many; cdr3_nt: TGTGCCAGCGGCGAACGGGTGAATCAGCCCCAGCATTTT; cdr3_aa: CASGERVNQPQHF
d_call: NA; v_call: TRBV30; j_call: TRBJ1-2; clone_size: few; cdr3_nt: TGTGCCTTCCACAGGATAGTCAACTATGGCTACACCTTC; cdr3_aa: CAFHRIVNYGYTF
d_call: TRBD1; v_call: TRBV7-9; j_call: TRBJ2-4; clone_size: many; cdr3_nt: TGTGCCAGCAGCTTAGCGCAGGGGGTTAACATTCAGTACTTC; cdr3_aa: CASSLAQGVNIQYF
d_call: TRBD2; v_call: TRBV20-1; j_call: TRBJ2-7; clone_size: NA; cdr3_nt: TGCAGTGCTAGAGAGACTAGCGGGAGATACGAGCAGTACTTC; cdr3_aa: CSARETSGRYEQYF
d_call: NA; v_call: TRBV6-2/TRBV6-3; j_call: TRBJ1-5; clone_size: many; cdr3_nt: TGTGCCAGCAGTTACTCCGATCAGCCCCAGCATTTT; cdr3_aa: CASSYSDQPQHF
d_call: NA; v_call: TRBV27; j_call: TRBJ1-3; clone_size: many; cdr3_nt: TGTGCCAGCAGCCCGATGGGACCCGAAGGTGGAAACACCATATATTTT; cdr3_aa: CASSPMGPEGGNTIYF
d_call: NA; v_call: TRBV28; j_call: TRBJ1-2; clone_size: many; cdr3_nt: TGTGCCAGCAGTTCGCCTCCGACAGCCGCTAACTATGGCTACACCTTC; cdr3_aa: CASSSPPTAANYGYTF